The entry below gives a single T cell receptor (beta chain) sequence along with its context. Antigen specificity is unknown. This entry is derived from a study of human T cells and chemical hapten exposure. Across the whole study: Sensitization employed 2% DPC on 2 cm by 2 cm of upper inner arm skin. Diphenylcyclopropenone was administered weekly to the scalp of patients throughout the approximately 24-week study.

TCRdb ran MiXCR on the RACE reads and lists one entry per CDR3 protein. The profile shows around 71,000 distinct CDR3 sequences, 9.8% of them singletons. Study-wide findings and caveats: Counts of TCRs expanded at PT1 correlated positively with patch test score.

With 4 bases removed from V and 5 bases from J, the gap between germline ends came to 9 bases. The CDR3 contains 13 residues. The V gene's germline CDR1 is SGHTA and CDR2 FQGNSA. Time point denoted: patch test 1, 2 weeks after DPC sensitization. Treatment defined: therapeutic diphenylcyclopropenone sensitization with weekly scalp DPC. At every patch-test visit, blood was drawn before the patch test was applied. Sequenced here: whole blood, sampled in connection with sensitization to the hapten diphenylcyclopropenone (DPC). The clonotype was recovered from a woman aged 40 to 50 with alopecia areata. Some clones in this sample may be carry-over from other donors' samples. V is TRBV7-2 and J is TRBJ1-5; D remains ambiguous. The DNA for the CDR3 is TGTGCCAGCAGCTACAACCGGGATCAGCCCCAGCATTTT. Translated: CASSYNRDQPQHF.